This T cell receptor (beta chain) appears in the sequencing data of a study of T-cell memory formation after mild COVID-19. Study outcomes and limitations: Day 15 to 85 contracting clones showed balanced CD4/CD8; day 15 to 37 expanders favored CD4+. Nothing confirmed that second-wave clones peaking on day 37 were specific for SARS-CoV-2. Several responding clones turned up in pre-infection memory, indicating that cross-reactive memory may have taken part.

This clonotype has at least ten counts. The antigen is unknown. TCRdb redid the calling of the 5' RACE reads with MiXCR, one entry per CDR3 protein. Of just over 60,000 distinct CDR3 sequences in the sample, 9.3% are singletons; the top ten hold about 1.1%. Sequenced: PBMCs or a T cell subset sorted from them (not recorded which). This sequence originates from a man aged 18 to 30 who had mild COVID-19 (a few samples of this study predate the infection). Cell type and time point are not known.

The CDR3 reads CASRGDSYEQYV. For the CDR3, the DNA is TGTGCCAGCAGGGGGGACTCCTACGAGCAGTACGTC. This chain uses TRBV28 with TRBJ2-7; D tentatively reads TRBD1 or TRBD2 (5 bases each). Germline V gene sequence: CDR1 MDHEN, CDR2 SYDVKM. V gave up 6 bases and J gave up 0 bases, with 6 bases separating them. This CDR3 contains 12 residues.